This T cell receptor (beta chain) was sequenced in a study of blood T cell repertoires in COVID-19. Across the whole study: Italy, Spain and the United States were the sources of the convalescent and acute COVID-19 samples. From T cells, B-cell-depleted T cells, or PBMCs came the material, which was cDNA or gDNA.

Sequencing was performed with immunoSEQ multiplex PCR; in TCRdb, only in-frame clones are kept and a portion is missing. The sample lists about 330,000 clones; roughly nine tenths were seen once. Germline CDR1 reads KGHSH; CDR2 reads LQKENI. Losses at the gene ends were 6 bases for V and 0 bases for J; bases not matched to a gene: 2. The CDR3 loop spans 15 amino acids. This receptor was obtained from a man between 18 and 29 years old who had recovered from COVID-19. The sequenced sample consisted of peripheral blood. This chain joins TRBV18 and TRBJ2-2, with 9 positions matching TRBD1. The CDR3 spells CASSGTGPNTGELFF. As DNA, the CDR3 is TGTGCCAGCTCGGGGACAGGGCCGAACACCGGGGAGCTGTTTTTT.